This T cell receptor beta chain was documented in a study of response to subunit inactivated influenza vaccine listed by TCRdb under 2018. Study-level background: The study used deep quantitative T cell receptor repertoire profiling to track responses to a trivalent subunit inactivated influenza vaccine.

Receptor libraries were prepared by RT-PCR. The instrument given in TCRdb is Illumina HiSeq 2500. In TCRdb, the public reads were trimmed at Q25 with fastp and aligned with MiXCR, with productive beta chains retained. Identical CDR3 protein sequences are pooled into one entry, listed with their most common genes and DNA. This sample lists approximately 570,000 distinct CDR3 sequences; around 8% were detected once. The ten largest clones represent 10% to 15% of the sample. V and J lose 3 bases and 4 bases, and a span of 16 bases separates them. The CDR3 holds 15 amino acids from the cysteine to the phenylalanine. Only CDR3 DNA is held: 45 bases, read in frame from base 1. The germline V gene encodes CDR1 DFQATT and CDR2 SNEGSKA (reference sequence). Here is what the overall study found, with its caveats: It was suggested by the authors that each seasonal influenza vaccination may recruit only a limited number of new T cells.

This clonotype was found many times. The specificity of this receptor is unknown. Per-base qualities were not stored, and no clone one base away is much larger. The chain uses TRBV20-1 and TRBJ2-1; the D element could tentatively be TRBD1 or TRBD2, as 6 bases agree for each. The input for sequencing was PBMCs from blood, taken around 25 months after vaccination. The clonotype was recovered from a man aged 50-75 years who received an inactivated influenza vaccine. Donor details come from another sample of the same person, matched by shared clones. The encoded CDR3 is CSASPQTRGYNEQFF. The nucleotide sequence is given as TGCAGTGCTAGCCCCCAGACTAGGGGGTACAATGAGCAGTTCTTC.